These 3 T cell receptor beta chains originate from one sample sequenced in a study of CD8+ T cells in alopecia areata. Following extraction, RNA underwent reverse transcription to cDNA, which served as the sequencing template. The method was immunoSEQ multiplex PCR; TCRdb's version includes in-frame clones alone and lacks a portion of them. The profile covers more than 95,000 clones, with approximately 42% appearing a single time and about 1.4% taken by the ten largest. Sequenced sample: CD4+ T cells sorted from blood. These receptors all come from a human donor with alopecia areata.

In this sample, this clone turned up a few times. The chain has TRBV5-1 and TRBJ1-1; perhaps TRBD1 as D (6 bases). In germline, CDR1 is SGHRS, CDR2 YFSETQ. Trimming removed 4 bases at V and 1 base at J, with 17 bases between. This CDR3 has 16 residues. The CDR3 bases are TGCGCCAGCAGCAGGCTGGGGGGCATACCGAACACTGAAGCTTTCTTT. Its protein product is CASSRLGGIPNTEAFF.

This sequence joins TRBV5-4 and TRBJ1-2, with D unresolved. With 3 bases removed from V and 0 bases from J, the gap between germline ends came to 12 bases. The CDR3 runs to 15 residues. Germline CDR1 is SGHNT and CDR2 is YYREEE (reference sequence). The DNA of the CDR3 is TGTGCCAGCAGCTCAGATCGAAACTCTAACTATGGCTACACCTTC. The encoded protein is CASSSDRNSNYGYTF.

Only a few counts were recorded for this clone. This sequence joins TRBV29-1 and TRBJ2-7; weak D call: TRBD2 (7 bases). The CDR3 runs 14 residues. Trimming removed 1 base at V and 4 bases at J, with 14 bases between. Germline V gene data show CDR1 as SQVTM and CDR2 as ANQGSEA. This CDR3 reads CSVEAAGARYEQYF. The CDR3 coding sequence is TGCAGCGTTGAAGCTGCGGGGGCCAGATACGAGCAGTACTTC.